Given below is one T cell receptor beta chain in context. Its antigen is currently unknown. Possible read error: a much larger clone is one base away. These data come from a study of identical twins. Per the germline V gene, CDR1 is MNHEY and CDR2 is SVGAGI. The CDR3 contains 15 residues. Overall study findings and caveats: Researchers caution that invariant MAIT and iNKT cells could partly confound zero-insertion analyses. For monozygotic twins, models underestimated out-of-frame TCR alpha sharing. While abundant cord blood beta clonotypes carried fewer insertions, memory repertoires showed no such pattern.

Unique molecular identifiers were in the cDNA, with template-switch universal primer binding. One entry per CDR3 protein results from TCRdb running MiXCR on the 5' RACE reads. In the table there are approximately 1.8 million distinct CDR3 sequences, about 32% of which are singletons. The V gene is TRBV6-5, the J gene TRBJ2-3, with 11 bases matching TRBD2. The sequence was collected from a newborn girl in good health. The sample consisted of cord blood. CDR3 DNA sequence: TGTGCCAGCAGTTACACTAGCGGGAGCACAGATACGCGGTATTTT. This sequence encodes CASSYTSGSTDTRYF.